This T cell receptor beta chain was identified during a study of OX40 agonist ivuxolimab in advanced cancers. Study observations and caveats: In the 0.1 to 3.0 mg/kg range, CD4+ and CD8+ blood T cells had expanded clonally by week 6.

The trim removed 2 bases at V and 4 bases at J, leaving 2 bases unmatched. Germline V lookup: CDR1 SEHNR, CDR2 FQNEAQ (reference sequence). This CDR3 is 14 amino acids long. Sequenced by immunoSEQ multiplex PCR; TCRdb stores in-frame clones only, minus some. The sample includes roughly 88,000 clones, more than 70% seen only once; the top ten take roughly 4%. Details on this clone: Its antigen remains unidentified.

This sequence joins TRBV7-9 and TRBJ1-3; 7 nucleotides line up with TRBD1. Here the sequenced sample was CD4+ or CD8+ T cells sorted from blood, taken in a trial of the OX40 agonist ivuxolimab. The clonotype comes from an adult with an advanced solid tumor such as melanoma, head and neck, liver or kidney cancer. CDR3 in DNA: TGTGCCAGCAGCTTAATGGACAGGGGAAACACCATATATTTT. Translated: CASSLMDRGNTIYF.